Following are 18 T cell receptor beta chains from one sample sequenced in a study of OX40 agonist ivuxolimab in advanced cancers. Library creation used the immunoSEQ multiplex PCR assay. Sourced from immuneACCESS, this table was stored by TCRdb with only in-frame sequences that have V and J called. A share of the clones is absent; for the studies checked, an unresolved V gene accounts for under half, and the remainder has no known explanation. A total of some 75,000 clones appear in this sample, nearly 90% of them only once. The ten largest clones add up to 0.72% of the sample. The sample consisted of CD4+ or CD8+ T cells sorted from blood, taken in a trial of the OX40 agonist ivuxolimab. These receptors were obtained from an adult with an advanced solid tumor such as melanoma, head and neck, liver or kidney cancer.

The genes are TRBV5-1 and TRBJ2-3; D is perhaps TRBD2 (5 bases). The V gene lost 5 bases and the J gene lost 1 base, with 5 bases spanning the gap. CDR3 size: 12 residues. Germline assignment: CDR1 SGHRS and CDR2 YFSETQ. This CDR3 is CASRRGTDTQYF. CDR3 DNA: TGCGCCAGCAGGAGGGGCACAGATACGCAGTATTTT.

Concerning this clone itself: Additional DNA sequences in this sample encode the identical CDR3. The CDR3 region is CASSMTGLFGYTF. As DNA, the CDR3 is TGTGCCAGTAGCATGACAGGGCTTTTCGGCTACACCTTC. The J gene is TRBJ1-2, the V gene TRBV19; 7 nucleotides line up with TRBD1. With 6 bases clipped from V and 8 bases from J, the junction kept 9 bases outside the gene matches. Germline V gene sequence: CDR1 LNHDA, CDR2 SQIVND (reference sequence). The CDR3 has 13 residues.

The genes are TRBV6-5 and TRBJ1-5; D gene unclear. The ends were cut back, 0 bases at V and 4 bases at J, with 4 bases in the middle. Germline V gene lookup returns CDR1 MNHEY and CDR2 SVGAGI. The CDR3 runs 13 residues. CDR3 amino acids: CASSYSKNQPQHF. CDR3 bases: TGTGCCAGCAGTTACTCGAAGAATCAGCCCCAGCATTTT.

The DNA of the CDR3 is TGTGCCACTAAAAAAAGTATCGGCTCCCAAGAGACCCAGTACTTC. As protein: CATKKSIGSQETQYF. The chain is built from TRBV5-6 and TRBJ2-5; D unresolved. Trimming removed 9 bases at V and 1 base at J, with 19 bases between. The germline V gene has CDR1 SGHDT and CDR2 YYEEEE. The CDR3 sequence is 15 residues long.

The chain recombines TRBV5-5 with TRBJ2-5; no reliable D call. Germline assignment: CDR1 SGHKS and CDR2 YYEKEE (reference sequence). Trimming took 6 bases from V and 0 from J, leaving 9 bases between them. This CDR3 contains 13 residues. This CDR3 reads CASNHRHQETQYF. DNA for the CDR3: TGTGCCAGCAACCACCGCCACCAAGAGACCCAGTACTTC.

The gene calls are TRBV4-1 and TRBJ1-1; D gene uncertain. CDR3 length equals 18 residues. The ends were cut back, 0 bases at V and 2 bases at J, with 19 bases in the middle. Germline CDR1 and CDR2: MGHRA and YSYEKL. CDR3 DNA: TGCGCCAGCAGCCAAGACTCTCCCGGGCGTGGGAGAAACACTGAAGCTTTCTTT. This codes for CASSQDSPGRGRNTEAFF.

The CDR3 protein is CASSSPRENTEAFF. In DNA, the CDR3 is TGTGCCAGCAGTTCACCCAGGGAAAACACTGAAGCTTTCTTT. The chain recombines TRBV6-5 with TRBJ1-1, with D possibly matching TRBD1 (5 bases). Trimming removed 4 bases at V and 2 bases at J, with 11 bases between. Germline V lookup: CDR1 MNHEY, CDR2 SVGAGI. There are 14 residues in the CDR3.

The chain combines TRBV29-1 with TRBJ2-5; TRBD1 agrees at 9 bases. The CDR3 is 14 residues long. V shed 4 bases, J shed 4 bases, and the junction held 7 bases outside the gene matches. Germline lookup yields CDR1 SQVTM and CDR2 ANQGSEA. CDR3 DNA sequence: TGCAGCGTTGCAGACAGGGGGTGCGGAGAGACCCAGTACTTC. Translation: CSVADRGCGETQYF.

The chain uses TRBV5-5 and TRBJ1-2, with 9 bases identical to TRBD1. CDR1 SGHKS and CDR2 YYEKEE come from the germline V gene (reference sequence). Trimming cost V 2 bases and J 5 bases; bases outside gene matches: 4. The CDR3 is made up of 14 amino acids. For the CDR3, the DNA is TGTGCCAGCAGCTTACAACAGGGGGCGTATGGCTACACCTTC. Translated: CASSLQQGAYGYTF.

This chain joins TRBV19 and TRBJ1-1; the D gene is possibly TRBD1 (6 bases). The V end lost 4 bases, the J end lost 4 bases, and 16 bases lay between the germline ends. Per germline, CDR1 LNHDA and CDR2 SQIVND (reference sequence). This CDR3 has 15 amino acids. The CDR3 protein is CASSNGAGDFTEAFF. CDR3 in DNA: TGTGCCAGTAGTAACGGGGCAGGGGACTTCACTGAAGCTTTCTTT. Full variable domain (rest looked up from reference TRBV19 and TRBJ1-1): DGGITQSPKYLFRKEGQNVTLSCEQNLNHDAMYWYRQDPGQGLRLIYYSQIVNDFQKGDIAEGYSVSREKKESFPLTVTSAQKNPTAFYLCASSNGAGDFTEAFFGQGTRLTVV.

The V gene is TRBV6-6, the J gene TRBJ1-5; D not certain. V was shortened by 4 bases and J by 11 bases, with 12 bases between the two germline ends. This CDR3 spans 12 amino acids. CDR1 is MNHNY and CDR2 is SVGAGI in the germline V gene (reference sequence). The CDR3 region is CASSSQQIAQHF. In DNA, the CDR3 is TGTGCCAGCAGTTCACAACAGATTGCCCAGCATTTT.

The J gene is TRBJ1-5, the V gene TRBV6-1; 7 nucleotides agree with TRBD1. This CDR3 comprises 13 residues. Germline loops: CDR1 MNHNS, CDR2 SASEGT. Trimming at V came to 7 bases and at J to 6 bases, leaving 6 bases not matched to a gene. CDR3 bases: TGTGCCAGCATGGCAGGGGGGAGTCAGCCCCAGCATTTT. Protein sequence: CASMAGGSQPQHF.

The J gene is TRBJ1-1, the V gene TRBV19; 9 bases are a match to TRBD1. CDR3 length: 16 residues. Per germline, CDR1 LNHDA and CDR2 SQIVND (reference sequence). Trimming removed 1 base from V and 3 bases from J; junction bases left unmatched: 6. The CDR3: CASSIAHDRGDTEAFF. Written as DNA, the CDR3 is TGTGCCAGTAGTATAGCCCACGACAGGGGGGACACTGAAGCTTTCTTT. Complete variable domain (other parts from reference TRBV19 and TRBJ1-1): DGGITQSPKYLFRKEGQNVTLSCEQNLNHDAMYWYRQDPGQGLRLIYYSQIVNDFQKGDIAEGYSVSREKKESFPLTVTSAQKNPTAFYLCASSIAHDRGDTEAFFGQGTRLTVV.

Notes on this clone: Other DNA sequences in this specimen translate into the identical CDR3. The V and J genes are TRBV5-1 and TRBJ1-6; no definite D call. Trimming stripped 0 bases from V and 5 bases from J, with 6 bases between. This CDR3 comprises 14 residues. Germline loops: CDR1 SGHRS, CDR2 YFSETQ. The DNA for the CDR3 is TGCGCCAGCAGCTTGGAACAAAATAATTCACCCCTCCACTTT. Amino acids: CASSLEQNNSPLHF.

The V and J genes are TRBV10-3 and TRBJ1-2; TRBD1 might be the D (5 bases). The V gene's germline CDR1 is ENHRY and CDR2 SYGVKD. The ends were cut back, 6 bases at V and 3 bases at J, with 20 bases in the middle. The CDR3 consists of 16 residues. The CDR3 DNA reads TGTGCCATCAGCCCTTCGGGGGGGGTAGGACACTATGGCTACACCTTC. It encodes CAISPSGGVGHYGYTF.

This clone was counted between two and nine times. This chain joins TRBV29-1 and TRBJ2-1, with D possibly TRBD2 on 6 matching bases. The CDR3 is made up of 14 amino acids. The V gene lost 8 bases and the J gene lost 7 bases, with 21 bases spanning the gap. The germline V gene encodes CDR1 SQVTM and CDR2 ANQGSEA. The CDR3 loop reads CSSSGTPMVNEQFF. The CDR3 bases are TGCAGCTCCTCCGGGACTCCGATGGTGAATGAGCAGTTCTTC.

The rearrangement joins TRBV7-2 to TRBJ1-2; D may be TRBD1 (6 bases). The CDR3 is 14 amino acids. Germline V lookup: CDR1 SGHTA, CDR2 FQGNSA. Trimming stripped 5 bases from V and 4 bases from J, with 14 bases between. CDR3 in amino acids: CASSPSRTVYGYTF. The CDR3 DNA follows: TGTGCCAGCAGCCCCAGCCGGACAGTCTATGGCTACACCTTC.

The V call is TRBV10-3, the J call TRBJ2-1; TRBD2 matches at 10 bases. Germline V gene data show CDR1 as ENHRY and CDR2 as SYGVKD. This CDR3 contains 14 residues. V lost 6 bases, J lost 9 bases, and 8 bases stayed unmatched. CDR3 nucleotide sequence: TGTGCCATCAGCCTTCTAGCGGGAGCTGGTGAGCAGTTCTTC. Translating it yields CAISLLAGAGEQFF.